This TCR beta chain derives from a study of blood T cell repertoires in COVID-19. At the level of the study: The United States, Italy and Spain were the sources of the acute and convalescent COVID-19 samples. Sample material is recorded as cDNA or gDNA derived from T cells, B-cell-depleted T cells, or PBMCs.

Followed over time, Seattle patients had been enrolled while infection was active. The length of the CDR3 is 12 residues. CDR1 and CDR2 (germline): MNHEY, SVGAGI. V lost 9 bases and J lost 0, with 7 bases in between. The count of this clone is one. How the authors handled the data: Reference gene primer amplification in the assay estimated nucleated cell counts. Using immunoSEQ multiplex PCR, the repertoire was profiled, and TCRdb retains in-frame clones only, with some absent. V and J calls and clone size are as listed in that table; D and trimming were resolved from the DNA. The sample yields 310,000 or so clones, 85% to 90% seen once.

The chain employs TRBV6-5 and TRBJ2-3; D is unresolved. The sequenced sample was peripheral blood. This TCR derives from a woman in her twenties or thirties with COVID-19, enrolled during active disease. The CDR3 loop reads CASSSSTDTQYF. In nucleotides, the CDR3 is TGTGCCAGTTCGTCCAGCACAGATACGCAGTATTTT.